This is a list of T cell receptor beta chains from one sample in a study of identical twins. TCRdb re-analysed the 5' RACE reads in MiXCR, keeping a single row per CDR3 protein. Of hundreds of thousands of distinct CDR3 sequences in the sample, less than 25% are singletons; the top ten hold roughly 2.8%. These records were also assigned to another study, of T cells expressing NK-cell markers.

The sample was CD4+ T cells sorted from blood. These receptors originate from a woman under 30 in good health. The CDR3 runs from the conserved cysteine through the conserved F or W. Fields, in order: V gene, J gene, D gene, clone size, CDR3 protein, CDR3 DNA. A D gene is named only where the DNA matches it firmly. Part of the rows lack a size; the others show once, few, many or a class for expanded clones.

>TRBV21-1|TRBJ2-7|.|few
CASSKDPPLAAGAPHEQYF
TGTGCCAGCAGCAAAGATCCTCCTTTGGCAGCGGGAGCCCCCCACGAGCAGTACTTC
>TRBV5-1|TRBJ2-7|.|few
CASSSRTTTYEQYF
TGCGCCAGCAGCTCACGGACTACCACCTACGAGCAGTACTTC
>TRBV5-1|TRBJ2-3|TRBD2|few
CASSPSGGLTDTQYF
TGCGCCAGCAGCCCTAGCGGGGGGCTCACAGATACGCAGTATTTT
>TRBV7-9|TRBJ2-2|.|.
CASSLSVEHGELFF
TGTGCCAGCAGCTTAAGTGTCGAGCACGGGGAGCTGTTTTTT
>TRBV11-3|TRBJ2-7|TRBD1|.
CASSHYQGAGHEQYF
TGTGCCAGCAGCCATTACCAGGGGGCAGGCCACGAGCAGTACTTC
>TRBV6-1|TRBJ1-2|.|.
CASSKGGIASNYGYTF
TGTGCCAGCAGTAAGGGAGGTATCGCCTCTAACTATGGCTACACCTTC
>TRBV12-3/TRBV12-4|TRBJ1-6|.|many
CASSSQGNSPLHF
TGTGCCAGCAGCTCCCAGGGGAATTCACCCCTCCACTTT
>TRBV12-3/TRBV12-4|TRBJ2-7|.|.
CASSETGSPTKQYF
TGTGCCAGCAGTGAGACAGGTTCCCCTACGAAGCAGTACTTC
>TRBV25-1|TRBJ2-1|.|.
CASSEPWGSYNEQFF
TGTGCCAGCAGTGAGCCTTGGGGCTCCTACAATGAGCAGTTCTTC
>TRBV10-3|TRBJ2-7|.|.
CAISETASTYEQYF
TGTGCCATCAGTGAGACGGCAAGCACCTACGAGCAGTACTTC
>TRBV5-1|TRBJ2-5|TRBD2|many
CASSFPRTSGRQETQYF
TGCGCCAGCAGCTTCCCCCGGACTAGCGGGAGGCAAGAGACCCAGTACTTC
>TRBV7-2|TRBJ2-7|TRBD1|.
CASSRGGGFYEQYF
TGTGCCAGCAGCCGAGGGGGCGGATTCTACGAGCAGTACTTC
>TRBV5-6|TRBJ1-2|.|.
CASSSHHRASYGYTF
TGTGCCAGCAGCTCTCACCACAGGGCTAGCTATGGCTACACCTTC
>TRBV5-6|TRBJ2-1|.|.
CASSPRGITYNEQFF
TGTGCCAGCAGCCCCCGGGGGATCACCTACAATGAGCAGTTCTTC
>TRBV5-1|TRBJ2-4|.|.
CASSLAEASLRGNIQYF
TGCGCCAGCAGCTTGGCCGAGGCCTCACTACGGGGGAACATTCAGTACTTC
>TRBV7-2|TRBJ2-5|TRBD1|.
CASSPRTRGETQYF
TGTGCCAGCAGCCCTAGGACCAGGGGGGAGACCCAGTACTTC
>TRBV5-5|TRBJ2-3|TRBD1|few
CASSPTGGLFTDTQYF
TGTGCCAGCAGCCCTACAGGGGGTCTATTCACAGATACGCAGTATTTT
>TRBV9|TRBJ2-2|.|.
CASSPQDGHTGELFF
TGTGCCAGCAGCCCCCAGGACGGTCACACCGGGGAGCTGTTTTTT
>TRBV30|TRBJ2-2|TRBD2|few
CAWSRGRTPGELFF
TGTGCCTGGTCTCGCGGGAGAACCCCCGGGGAGCTGTTTTTT
>TRBV7-9|TRBJ2-7|.|few
CASSLEPFEQYF
TGTGCCAGCAGCTTAGAACCATTCGAGCAGTACTTC
>TRBV7-2|TRBJ2-7|.|.
CASSFEIMQYNPEQYF
TGTGCCAGCAGCTTCGAGATAATGCAGTATAACCCCGAGCAGTACTTC
>TRBV20-1|TRBJ2-2|.|.
CSAPSGRGWGTGELFF
TGCAGTGCCCCGTCGGGTCGTGGGTGGGGCACCGGGGAGCTGTTTTTT
>TRBV29-1|TRBJ2-1|.|.
CSGALSSYNEQFF
TGCAGCGGTGCATTGAGCTCCTACAATGAGCAGTTCTTC
>TRBV10-3|TRBJ1-1|.|.
CATKRGAGDTEAFF
TGTGCCACCAAGCGGGGGGCGGGAGACACTGAAGCTTTCTTT